Following are 15 T cell receptor beta chains from one sample sequenced in a study of cytomegalovirus exposure and HLA in healthy donors. The primer mix had 60 Vbeta and 13 Jbeta primers. Assay: immunoSEQ multiplex PCR; the TCRdb copy retains only in-frame clones and omits some. The sample yields around 61,000 clones, around 92% seen once. Sequencing was performed on PBMCs. These receptors were collected from a man younger than 40 in good health and CMV-seropositive.

This clone was seen just once. The CDR3 region has the DNA TGCGCCAGCAGCCAAGACGTCCCCCAAGAGACCCAGTACTTC. It is translated as CASSQDVPQETQYF. The chain carries TRBV4-1 and TRBJ2-5; D ambiguous. This CDR3 has 14 amino acids. CDR1 MGHRA and CDR2 YSYEKL come from the germline V gene. V shed 0 bases and J shed 1 base, with 6 bases lying between them.

The chain recombines TRBV28 with TRBJ1-1; D gene unclear. V dropped 6 bases and J dropped 3 bases, with 14 bases sitting between them. The V gene's germline CDR1 is MDHEN and CDR2 SYDVKM. The CDR3 sequence is 14 residues long. CDR3 amino acids: CASRRLTGDTEAFF. The CDR3 DNA follows: TGTGCCAGCAGACGACTCACCGGGGACACTGAAGCTTTCTTT.

The rearrangement joins TRBV7-8 to TRBJ2-3; 7 positions match TRBD1. The germline V gene encodes CDR1 SGHVS and CDR2 FQNEAQ. The CDR3 is 16 residues long. Trimming removed 0 bases from V and 5 bases from J; junction bases left unmatched: 8. The CDR3 coding sequence is TGTGCCAGCAGCTTAGCGCTAACAGGGGTCGGAGATACGCAGTATTTT. Its protein product is CASSLALTGVGDTQYF.

The genes are TRBV4-1 and TRBJ2-1; 8 bases are a match to TRBD1. Germline-derived CDR1 and CDR2 are MGHRA and YSYEKL. V lost 4 bases and J lost 2; bases outside the gene matches: 4. The CDR3 extends over 15 amino acids. The CDR3 region has the DNA TGCGCCAGCAGCCCAGACAGGGGACCCTACAATGAGCAGTTCTTC. It codes for CASSPDRGPYNEQFF.

This rearrangement joins TRBV9 to TRBJ2-3, with D possibly matching TRBD2 (6 bases). The ends were cut back, 0 bases at V and 2 bases at J, with 13 bases in the middle. The CDR3 has 16 amino acids. Germline CDR1 is SGDLS and CDR2 is YYNGEE. In DNA, the CDR3 is TGTGCCAGCAGCGTAGAGATTAGCGGAACCACAGATACGCAGTATTTT. This translates into CASSVEISGTTDTQYF.

V usage is TRBV7-2 and J usage is TRBJ1-2, with D hard to call. The CDR3 is 12 residues long. V lost 5 bases and J 5 bases, leaving 9 bases between the germline ends. Germline CDR1 and CDR2: SGHTA and FQGNSA. CDR3: CASSPPGYGYTF. The DNA of the CDR3 is TGTGCCAGCAGCCCCCCGGGGTATGGCTACACCTTC. Based on the CDR3 plus reference TRBV7-2 and TRBJ1-2, the full variable domain is GAGVSQSPSNKVTEKGKDVELRCDPISGHTALYWYRQSLGQGLEFLIYFQGNSAPDKSGLPSDRFSAERTGGSVSTLTIQRTQQEDSAVYLCASSPPGYGYTFGSGTRLTVV.

V is TRBV7-2 and J is TRBJ1-1; D possibly corresponds to TRBD1 (6 bases). Germline V gives CDR1 SGHTA, CDR2 FQGNSA. V gave up 1 base and J gave up 1 base, with 7 bases separating them. This CDR3 is 14 amino acids long. CDR3 coding DNA: TGTGCCAGCAGCTTAGTAGGGGGGAACACTGAAGCTTTCTTT. Residues: CASSLVGGNTEAFF.

This clone was observed once. The chain uses TRBV5-1 and TRBJ2-7; 8 nucleotides line up with TRBD2. The germline V gene encodes CDR1 SGHRS and CDR2 YFSETQ. The CDR3 consists of 13 residues. Losses at the gene ends were 8 bases for V and 5 bases for J; bases not matched to a gene: 9. CDR3 sequence reads: CASRAGDRNEQYF. The CDR3 bases are TGCGCCAGTCGAGCGGGAGATAGGAACGAGCAGTACTTC.

This sequence joins TRBV5-1 and TRBJ2-3; 10 nucleotides line up with TRBD2. CDR1 SGHRS and CDR2 YFSETQ come from the germline V gene. This CDR3 has 16 residues. The trim removed 0 bases at V and 2 bases at J, leaving 3 bases unmatched. The CDR3 region has the DNA TGCGCCAGCAGCTTGGCAGCGGGAGGGACCACAGATACGCAGTATTTT. It specifies CASSLAAGGTTDTQYF.

This rearrangement joins TRBV7-9 to TRBJ1-2; D is possibly TRBD1 (5 bases). There are 15 residues in the CDR3. Trimming cost V 3 bases and J 4 bases, with 15 bases left between them. In germline, CDR1 is SEHNR, CDR2 FQNEAQ (reference sequence). CDR3 coding DNA: TGTGCCAGCAGCTTTAACCGGGACTCGAGCTATGGCTACACCTTC. Amino acid sequence: CASSFNRDSSYGYTF.

The V call is TRBV27, the J call TRBJ2-7; a possible D gene is TRBD2 (6 bases). The V gene lost 5 bases and the J gene lost 9 bases, with 17 bases spanning the gap. Germline lookup yields CDR1 MNHEY and CDR2 SMNVEV (reference sequence). The CDR3 contains 13 residues. The CDR3 loop reads CASSIRLGPRQYF. In DNA form, the CDR3 reads TGTGCCAGCAGTATCAGACTAGGACCACGGCAGTACTTC.

The V gene is TRBV7-3, the J gene TRBJ2-1; 14 bases line up with TRBD2. The CDR3 length is 16 residues. Germline CDR1 is SGHTA and CDR2 is FQGTGA. Trimming at V came to 4 bases and at J to 9 bases, leaving 8 bases not matched to a gene. This chain's CDR3 is CASSSPGLAGVGEQFF. The CDR3 DNA sequence: TGTGCCAGCAGCTCGCCGGGACTAGCGGGAGTTGGTGAGCAGTTCTTC.

The CDR3 DNA reads TGTGCCAGCAGTCCCCGGACTAGCGGGTACGAGCAGTACTTC. Translation gives CASSPRTSGYEQYF. J is TRBJ2-5 and V is TRBV28, with 11 bases aligning to TRBD2. Near its end, the DNA agrees better with TRBJ2-7, so the J call may be wrong. The length of the CDR3 is 14 residues. CDR1 and CDR2 from the germline V gene are MDHEN and SYDVKM.

Only one count was recorded for this clone. This chain joins TRBV5-1 and TRBJ2-5, with 10 bases matching TRBD2. The V segment lost 5 bases and the J segment 1 base; nucleotides outside the gene matches: 5. Per the germline V gene, CDR1 is SGHRS and CDR2 is YFSETQ. The CDR3 sequence is 15 residues long. CDR3 sequence: CASRGVAGGQETQYF. Here the CDR3 DNA reads TGCGCCAGCAGGGGAGTAGCGGGAGGCCAAGAGACCCAGTACTTC.

This chain links TRBV7-9 with TRBJ2-1, with 10 positions matching TRBD2. The CDR3 is 14 amino acids. Germline V gene data show CDR1 as SEHNR and CDR2 as FQNEAQ (reference sequence). Losses at the gene ends were 5 bases for V and 9 bases for J; bases not matched to a gene: 7. The CDR3 here is CASSPLASGSEQFF. The DNA of the CDR3 is TGTGCCAGCAGCCCTTTAGCTAGCGGGAGTGAGCAGTTCTTC.